Each of the 4 T cell receptor beta chains below was sequenced from the same sample in a study of human T cells and chemical hapten exposure. Using its own MiXCR run on the RACE reads, TCRdb lists one record per CDR3 protein. The table has under 200,000 distinct CDR3 sequences, 28% seen once. Time point meaning: patch test 3, about 24 weeks after DPC sensitization. Treatment here: therapeutic diphenylcyclopropenone sensitization with weekly scalp DPC. This specimen consisted of whole blood, obtained in connection with sensitization to the hapten diphenylcyclopropenone (DPC). The origin of the receptors is a woman between 18 and 29 years old with alopecia areata. Some clones in this sample may be carry-over from other donors' samples.

This clonotype has a count of ten or more. The chain employs TRBV12-3 or TRBV12-4 and TRBJ1-4; tentatively, D is TRBD1 (6 bases). The CDR3 spans 13 residues. Trimming removed 5 bases from V and 7 bases from J, with 11 bases in between. CDR3 region: CASSPGALEKLFF. The CDR3 nucleotides are TGTGCCAGCAGTCCAGGGGCGCTTGAAAAACTGTTTTTT.

This clonotype was counted ten times or more. This chain connects TRBV27 to TRBJ2-7; no firm D call. V was shortened by 8 bases and J by 2 bases, with 10 bases between the two germline ends. The germline V gene has CDR1 MNHEY and CDR2 SMNVEV (reference sequence). The CDR3 runs 12 residues. CDR3 coding DNA: TGTGCCAGCTGGGCCGGTCCCTACGAGCAGTACTTC. Its protein product is CASWAGPYEQYF.

The chain uses TRBV28 and TRBJ2-7, with a possible D match to TRBD1 (6 bases). Trimming stripped 10 bases from V and 7 bases from J, with 14 bases between. The CDR3 spans 11 residues. Germline V lookup: CDR1 MDHEN, CDR2 SYDVKM. The CDR3: CATFWGLEQYF. CDR3 bases: TGTGCCACCTTCTGGGGGCTTGAGCAGTACTTC.

In this sample, this clonotype turned up once. The chain uses TRBV6-2 or TRBV6-3 and TRBJ1-5; 7 bases are a match to TRBD1. The CDR3 runs to 18 residues. Germline lookup yields CDR1 MNHEY and CDR2 SVGEGT. The ends lost 4 bases at V and 4 bases at J; junction bases unmatched: 16. The CDR3 sequence: CASSSLSQGGTWNQPQHF. CDR3 sequence (DNA): TGTGCCAGCAGTTCCCTGAGTCAGGGGGGAACTTGGAATCAGCCCCAGCATTTT.